This paragraph covers one T cell receptor (beta chain) sequence. This table comes from immunoSEQ multiplex PCR, and its TCRdb copy is limited to in-frame clones, with some not included. The sample yields 95,000 to 110,000 clones, 89% seen once. CDR1 SEHNR and CDR2 FQNEAQ come from the germline V gene (reference sequence). This CDR3 region has 16 residues. V shed 5 bases, J shed 5 bases, and the junction held 12 bases outside the gene matches. The sample belongs to a study of T cell responses to AZD1222 COVID-19 vaccine. The sequence came from an adult in good health. The sample consisted of peripheral blood, taken on day 0 of AZD1222 vaccination. The V and J genes are TRBV7-9 and TRBJ2-3; the match to TRBD2 covers 8 bases. The CDR3 DNA follows: TGTGCCAGCAGCCCGGGACTAGAGGGGCGGGGAGATACGCAGTATTTT. This sequence encodes CASSPGLEGRGDTQYF.